A single sample gave rise to the 17 T cell receptor beta chains below, sequenced in a study of T cells after yellow fever vaccination. One entry per CDR3 protein results from TCRdb running MiXCR on the 5' RACE reads. This table has around 530,000 distinct CDR3 sequences, about a sixth appearing once. The starting material was PBMCs, obtained 5 days after the first yellow fever vaccination. The receptors derive from a man younger than 35 who received the YFV17D yellow fever vaccine.

This clonotype was detected ten times or more. V and J are TRBV5-1 and TRBJ2-3; D is perhaps TRBD1 or TRBD2 (5 bases each). Germline lookup yields CDR1 SGHRS and CDR2 YFSETQ. V was pared by 7 bases and J by 4 bases, with 13 bases between. The CDR3 runs to 13 residues. CDR3 DNA sequence: TGCGCCAGCCCCCCCCGGGGCCCAGATACGCAGTATTTT. It translates to CASPPRGPDTQYF. Full variable domain (outside the CDR3, taken from reference TRBV5-1 and TRBJ2-3): KAGVTQTPRYLIKTRGQQVTLSCSPISGHRSVSWYQQTPGQGLQFLFEYFSETQRNKGNFPGRFSGRQFSNSRSEMNVSTLELGDSALYLCASPPRGPDTQYFGPGTRLTVL.

This clonotype showed up just a few times. The chain combines TRBV12-3 or TRBV12-4 with TRBJ2-2, with D maybe TRBD2 (5 bases). CDR3 size: 15 residues. Trimming pared 3 bases from V and 4 bases from J, leaving 12 bases between. DNA of the CDR3: TGTGCCAGCAGTTTTCGGAGCGGAAGCACCGGGGAGCTGTTTTTT. Translation gives CASSFRSGSTGELFF.

This clonotype was counted a few times. The CDR3 DNA follows: TGTGCCAGCAGCTTAGATGGGAGCTTATACGAGCAGTACTTC. This sequence encodes CASSLDGSLYEQYF. The chain is built from TRBV7-9 and TRBJ2-7; weak D call: TRBD2 (5 bases). This CDR3 is 14 amino acids long. The V end was cut by 1 base, the J end by 4 bases, with 11 bases between. Germline V gene data show CDR1 as SEHNR and CDR2 as FQNEAQ (reference sequence).

The chain combines TRBV25-1 with TRBJ2-1; D may be TRBD2 (7 bases). CDR3 length: 15 residues. Germline assignment: CDR1 MGHDK and CDR2 SYGVNS. Trimming cost V 3 bases and J 9 bases, with 18 bases left between them. The CDR3 reads CASSDPGGGAFEQFF. CDR3 sequence (DNA): TGTGCCAGCAGTGACCCCGGAGGGGGGGCGTTTGAGCAGTTCTTC.

The V gene is TRBV19, the J gene TRBJ1-3; the D gene is possibly TRBD1 (5 bases). Germline V gene sequence: CDR1 LNHDA, CDR2 SQIVND (reference sequence). The CDR3 contains 14 residues. V was cut by 7 bases and J by 2 bases, with 12 bases left in between. DNA of the CDR3: TGTGCCAGTAATGCAGGGTCGACTGGAAACACCATATATTTT. Amino acid sequence: CASNAGSTGNTIYF.

This clonotype was recorded many times. CDR3 in DNA: TGTGCCAGCAGCTTCGAACAGATCGAAGAGACCCAGTACTTC. Its translation: CASSFEQIEETQYF. The chain employs TRBV5-5 and TRBJ2-5; D unclear. The germline V gene encodes CDR1 SGHKS and CDR2 YYEKEE (reference sequence). The CDR3 runs 14 residues. Trimming took off 2 bases at V and 3 bases at J, with 11 bases between the two ends.

This clonotype was detected only a few times. The gene calls are TRBV15 and TRBJ2-7, with 8 bases matching TRBD1. The length of the CDR3 is 15 residues. Trimming cost V 1 base and J 3 bases; bases outside gene matches: 5. Germline CDR1 and CDR2: LNHNV and YYDKDF (reference sequence). The CDR3, as DNA: TGTGCCACCAGCAGAGTCAGGGGGCCTGGCTACGAGCAGTACTTC. This codes for CATSRVRGPGYEQYF.

The chain joins TRBV3-1 to TRBJ1-2; D is undetermined. This CDR3 region has 14 residues. V lost 1 base, J lost 4 bases, and 10 bases lay in between. Germline loops: CDR1 LGHDT, CDR2 YNNKEL (reference sequence). CDR3 bases: TGTGCCAGCAGCCAAGGATCTGAAACCTATGGCTACACCTTC. This encodes CASSQGSETYGYTF.

This clonotype has just a few counts. This rearrangement joins TRBV5-1 to TRBJ2-7; D is unclear. Germline V gene sequence: CDR1 SGHRS, CDR2 YFSETQ. The V gene lost 4 bases and the J gene lost 3 bases, with 8 bases spanning the gap. CDR3 length: 12 residues. The CDR3 DNA sequence: TGCGCCAGCAGCGGGTTTGACTACGAGCAGTACTTC. Translating gives CASSGFDYEQYF.

The V gene is TRBV7-9, the J gene TRBJ1-4, with 9 bases lining up with TRBD1. The CDR3 covers 15 residues. From germline, CDR1 is SEHNR and CDR2 FQNEAQ (reference sequence). J gave up 7 bases and V 4 bases, and 7 bases lay outside the gene matches. CDR3 coding DNA: TGTGCCAGCAGCTACCCCACAGGGGGCTCTGAAAAACTGTTTTTT. This codes for CASSYPTGGSEKLFF.

The chain employs TRBV10-3 and TRBJ1-5, with 8 nucleotides matching TRBD1. This CDR3 is built from 14 residues. Germline values: CDR1 ENHRY, CDR2 SYGVKD. The V gene end was trimmed by 5 bases and the J gene end by 7 bases; junction bases not matched to a gene: 7. CDR3 loop: CAISQDRARQPQHF. The DNA of the CDR3 is TGTGCCATCAGTCAGGACAGGGCACGACAGCCCCAGCATTTT.

Only a few counts were recorded for this clonotype. The rearrangement uses TRBV5-1 and TRBJ2-1; 8 bases fit TRBD1. CDR1 is SGHRS and CDR2 is YFSETQ in the germline V gene. This CDR3 spans 16 amino acids. V lost 0 bases to trimming and J lost 5 bases; unmatched junction nucleotides: 7. CDR3 region: CASSLGGTGGNNEQFF. Here the CDR3 DNA reads TGCGCCAGCAGCTTGGGAGGAACAGGGGGGAACAATGAGCAGTTCTTC.

This clonotype has only a few counts. V is TRBV23-1 and J is TRBJ2-5; no clear D gene. TRBV23-1 is known as an ORF, though its function is uncertain. Trimming removed 3 bases from V and 1 base from J, with 15 bases in between. The length of the CDR3 is 16 residues. In DNA form, the CDR3 reads TGCGCCAGCAGTCATTCCCACGGGTCCCCCCAAGAGACCCAGTACTTC. It specifies CASSHSHGSPQETQYF.

This clonotype was observed a few times. J is TRBJ2-2 and V is TRBV20-1, with 10 bases identical to TRBD2. V was pared by 4 bases and J by 3 bases, with 2 bases of the junction left unmatched. Germline V gives CDR1 DFQATT, CDR2 SNEGSKA (reference sequence). This CDR3 spans 14 amino acids. CDR3 DNA: TGCAGTGCTAATCTAGCGGGGGACACCGGGGAGCTGTTTTTT. The encoded protein is CSANLAGDTGELFF.

The chain couples TRBV5-1 to TRBJ2-1; TRBD1 is a possible D gene (5 bases). The CDR3 has 15 residues. Germline assignment: CDR1 SGHRS and CDR2 YFSETQ. With 4 bases removed from V and 4 bases from J, the gap between germline ends came to 15 bases. CDR3 residues: CASSKTAGPYNEQFF. In DNA, the CDR3 is TGCGCCAGCAGCAAGACGGCAGGGCCTTACAATGAGCAGTTCTTC.

V gene TRBV29-1 combines with J gene TRBJ2-1, with 9 bases identical to TRBD1. This CDR3 is 14 amino acids long. J lost 3 bases, V lost 4 bases, and 4 bases had no gene match. Germline V lookup: CDR1 SQVTM, CDR2 ANQGSEA. CDR3 sequence (DNA): TGCAGCGTTGTCGGGACAGGGCTCTACAATGAGCAGTTCTTC. Protein product: CSVVGTGLYNEQFF.

This clonotype has a handful of counts. The rearrangement links TRBV12-3 or TRBV12-4 to TRBJ2-1, with D possibly TRBD2 on 6 matching bases. The CDR3 length is 14 residues. V lost 8 bases and J lost 2, with 13 bases in between. CDR3 amino acids: CASAVAGPYNEQFF. In nucleotides, the CDR3 is TGTGCCAGCGCTGTTGCGGGGCCCTACAATGAGCAGTTCTTC.